This entry features one T cell receptor (beta chain) sequence. The count of this clone is one. Its antigen has not been determined. There are no base qualities to consult, and no much larger clone falls within one base. TCRbeta CDR3 regions were amplified from genomic DNA by means of the immunoSEQ Assay, a bias-controlled multiplex PCR. The original methods were these. Within the assay, amplification of reference gene primers was used to estimate how many nucleated cells each sample contained. To quantify the absolute abundance of each unique TCRbeta CDR3 rearrangement, sequence reads were collapsed and filtered. For each sample, productive Simpson clonality was calculated as the square root of Simpson's diversity index across productive rearrangements. TCRdb re-hosts the immuneACCESS table, in-frame sequences only. Its copies lack some clones; in the studies checked, an unresolved V gene accounts for under half of them, and the cause for the rest is not known. Clonal size and the V and J genes are those of that table, whereas D and trimming came from the DNA. In all, the sample holds almost 500,000 clones, and roughly nine tenths of those were seen once. The ten largest clones represent 8% to 9.5% of the sample.

In the prospective study, participants were roughly 18 to 100 years old, resided in about two dozen geographic areas of the United States, and were enrolled through a virtual design. In the prospective study, participants were assigned to cohorts based on the clinical history participants reported in a screening survey and a study questionnaire. Recovered participants in ImmuneRACE Cohort 3 were defined by two consecutive negative NP/OP PCR tests, clearance by a healthcare professional, or resolution of symptoms. Mobile phlebotomists in the prospective study collected whole blood, serum and a nasopharyngeal or oropharyngeal swab from every participant. Participants in the prospective study had the option to provide additional blood draws and questionnaires over an approximately 2-month period. Prospective study blood samples were shipped either frozen or at room temperature before DNA extraction.

This entry is derived from a study of blood T cell repertoires in COVID-19 (dated by TCRdb to 2019 to 2021). For context, the study as a whole: Samples covering the acute and convalescent phases of COVID-19 were provided by collaborators in the United States, Italy and Spain. The repertoires were released in a freely available public database meant as a resource for research on the immune response to SARS-CoV-2. Deeply sampled blood TCRbeta repertoires from subjects exposed to, actively infected with, or recovered from COVID-19 were included in the dataset. The samples were drawn from two sources: the first 160 participants of the ongoing ImmuneRACE study, and over 950 subjects contributed by 6 global collaborators. Where available, HLA class I and class II types were obtained from metadata supplied by the sample provider rather than from assay-based typing. Sample metadata almost always included a de-identified subject ID, COVID-19 status, age in years and sex. The material from the prospective study consisted of cDNA or gDNA derived from T cells, B-cell-depleted T cells, or PBMCs. The paper as a whole reports these results and caveats: Clinical and demographic metadata were provided uncurated, with the amount varying by source and participant.

CDR1 and CDR2 are drawn from the germline V gene (reference sequence): LGHDT, YNNKEL. Spanning cysteine to phenylalanine, the CDR3 consists of 16 amino acids. The CDR3 DNA has 48 bases and is translated from base 1. V and J lose 3 bases and 1 base, and a span of 12 bases separates them. The sequence is built from TRBV3-1 (or the pseudogene TRBV3-2) and TRBJ2-2; TRBD1 is possibly the D segment (6 matching bases). The receptor comes from a woman between 55 and 75 years old who had recovered from COVID-19. The sequenced material came from PBMCs or T cells enriched from blood (not recorded which). The CDR3 region reads CASSHSATGNTGELFF. The sequenced DNA is TGTGCCAGCAGCCACTCCGCGACAGGGAACACCGGGGAGCTGTTTTTT.